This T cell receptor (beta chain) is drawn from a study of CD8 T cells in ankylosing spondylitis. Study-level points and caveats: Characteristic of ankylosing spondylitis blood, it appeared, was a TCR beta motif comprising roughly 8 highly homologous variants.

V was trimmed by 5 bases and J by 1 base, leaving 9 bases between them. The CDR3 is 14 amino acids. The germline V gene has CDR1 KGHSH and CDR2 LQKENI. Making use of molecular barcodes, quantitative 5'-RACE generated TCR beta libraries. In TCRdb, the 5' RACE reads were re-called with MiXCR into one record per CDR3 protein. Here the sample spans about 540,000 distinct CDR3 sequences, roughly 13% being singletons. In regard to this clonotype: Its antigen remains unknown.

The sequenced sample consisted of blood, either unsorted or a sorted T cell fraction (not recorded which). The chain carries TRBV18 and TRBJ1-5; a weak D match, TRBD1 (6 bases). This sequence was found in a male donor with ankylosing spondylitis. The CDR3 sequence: CASSGGRSNQPQHF. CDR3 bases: TGTGCCAGCTCAGGGGGCAGGAGCAATCAGCCCCAGCATTTT. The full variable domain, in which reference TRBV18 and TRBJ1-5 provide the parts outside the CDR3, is NAGVMQNPRHLVRRRGQEARLRCSPMKGHSHVYWYRQLPEEGLKFMVYLQKENIIDESGMPKERFSAEFPKEGPSILRIQQVVRGDSAAYFCASSGGRSNQPQHFGDGTRLSIL.